The 5 T cell receptor beta chains reported below all come from one sample, sequenced in a study of blood T cell repertoires in COVID-19. Assay used: immunoSEQ multiplex PCR; TCRdb lists only in-frame clones, some missing. The table shows about 440,000 clones, with roughly 85% occurring only once. The specimen sequenced was PBMCs or T cells enriched from blood (not recorded which). The source of these receptors is a woman between 18 and 29 years old with acute COVID-19.

The V call is TRBV12-3 or TRBV12-4, the J call TRBJ2-2; D is uncertain. V was pared by 7 bases and J by 6 bases, with 12 bases between. The CDR3 spans 13 residues. CDR3 residues: CASTLVIAGELFF. The CDR3 region has the DNA TGTGCCAGCACCCTGGTGATAGCCGGGGAGCTGTTTTTT.

The V gene is TRBV5-1, the J gene TRBJ2-3; 7 bases are a match to TRBD2. CDR1 SGHRS and CDR2 YFSETQ come from the germline V gene. With 4 bases clipped from V and 3 bases from J, the junction kept 2 bases outside the gene matches. The CDR3 has 13 amino acids. CDR3 nucleotide sequence: TGCGCCAGCAGCCGAGCGGGAACAGATACGCAGTATTTT. Translating gives CASSRAGTDTQYF. The full variable domain, with the rest looked up from reference TRBV5-1 and TRBJ2-3, is KAGVTQTPRYLIKTRGQQVTLSCSPISGHRSVSWYQQTPGQGLQFLFEYFSETQRNKGNFPGRFSGRQFSNSRSEMNVSTLELGDSALYLCASSRAGTDTQYFGPGTRLTVL.

This chain connects TRBV27 to TRBJ2-7; no clear D gene. The CDR3 consists of 12 residues. Looked up from germline, CDR1 is MNHEY and CDR2 is SMNVEV (reference sequence). Trimming stripped 4 bases from V and 3 bases from J, with 7 bases between. CDR3 nucleotides: TGTGCCAGCAGTTCGGTGAGCTACGAGCAGTACTTC. Protein sequence: CASSSVSYEQYF.

V is TRBV9 and J is TRBJ2-3; D is possibly TRBD1 (6 bases). The CDR3 has 14 amino acids. Germline V lookup: CDR1 SGDLS, CDR2 YYNGEE. The V end lost 3 bases, the J end lost 6 bases, and 14 bases lay between the germline ends. CDR3 sequence: CASSARQAGDTQYF. The CDR3 DNA reads as TGTGCCAGCAGCGCCAGACAGGCTGGGGATACGCAGTATTTT.

The chain joins TRBV5-1 to TRBJ1-1; D is uncertain. The CDR3 consists of 16 residues. Between the trimmed V and J ends, which lost 0 bases and 4 bases, there was a span of 16 bases. Germline CDR1 and CDR2: SGHRS and YFSETQ. The chain's CDR3 is CASSLAGLRGSTEAFF. Written as DNA, the CDR3 is TGCGCCAGCAGCTTGGCCGGACTCCGAGGCAGCACTGAAGCTTTCTTT. Full variable domain (remainder filled in from reference TRBV5-1 and TRBJ1-1): KAGVTQTPRYLIKTRGQQVTLSCSPISGHRSVSWYQQTPGQGLQFLFEYFSETQRNKGNFPGRFSGRQFSNSRSEMNVSTLELGDSALYLCASSLAGLRGSTEAFFGQGTRLTVV.